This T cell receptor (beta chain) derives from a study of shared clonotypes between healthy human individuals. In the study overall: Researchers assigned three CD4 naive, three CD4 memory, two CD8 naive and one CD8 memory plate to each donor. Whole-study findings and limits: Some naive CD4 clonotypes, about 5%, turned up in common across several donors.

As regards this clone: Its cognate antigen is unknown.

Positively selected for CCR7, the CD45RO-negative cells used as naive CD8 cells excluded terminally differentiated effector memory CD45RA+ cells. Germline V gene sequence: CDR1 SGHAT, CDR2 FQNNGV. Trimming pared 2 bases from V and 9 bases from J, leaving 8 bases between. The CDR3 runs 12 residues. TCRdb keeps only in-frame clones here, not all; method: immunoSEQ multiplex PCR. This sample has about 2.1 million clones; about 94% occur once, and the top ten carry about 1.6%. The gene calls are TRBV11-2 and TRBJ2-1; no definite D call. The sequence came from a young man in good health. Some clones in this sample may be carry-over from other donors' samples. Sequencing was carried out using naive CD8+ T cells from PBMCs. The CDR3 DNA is TGTGCCAGCAGCTTACGGGTTGTTGAGCAGTTCTTC. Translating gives CASSLRVVEQFF. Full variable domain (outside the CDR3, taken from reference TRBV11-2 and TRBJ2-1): EAGVAQSPRYKIIEKRQSVAFWCNPISGHATLYWYQQILGQGPKLLIQFQNNGVVDDSQLPKDRFSAERLKGVDSTLKIQPAKLEDSAVYLCASSLRVVEQFFGPGTRLTVL.